A single sample gave rise to the 10 T cell receptor beta chains below, sequenced in a study of T cells in Graves' hyperthyroidism and ophthalmopathy. Amplified TCR beta CDR3 regions derived from RNA transcripts. An initial round of RT-PCR targeting the TCR CDR3 relied on the HTBI primer set. TCRdb processed the multiplex PCR reads anew with MiXCR; each CDR3 protein has one entry. The sample records approximately 690,000 distinct CDR3 sequences, less than 25% being singletons. Material: blood. The origin of the receptors is a man aged 25 to 40 with Graves' ophthalmopathy.

This clonotype was detected only a few times. The genes are TRBV18 and TRBJ1-5; 9 nucleotides agree with TRBD1. The CDR3 has 18 residues. V gave up 4 bases and J gave up 2 bases; unmatched junction bases: 12. CDR1 KGHSH and CDR2 LQKENI come from the germline V gene. The chain's CDR3 is CASSLTGGSGAGNQPQHF. CDR3 DNA: TGTGCCAGCTCACTGACAGGGGGAAGTGGAGCGGGCAATCAGCCCCAGCATTTT.

This clonotype was seen ten or more times. The chain carries TRBV12-3 or TRBV12-4 and TRBJ2-5; D unclear. V shed 1 base and J shed 0 bases, with 6 bases lying between them. The CDR3 runs 14 residues. The CDR3 loop is CASSLGWDQETQYF. The CDR3 region has the DNA TGTGCCAGCAGTTTAGGATGGGACCAAGAGACCCAGTACTTC.

This clonotype showed up just a few times. J is TRBJ1-1 and V is TRBV19, with D tentatively TRBD1 (6 bases). CDR1 is LNHDA and CDR2 is SQIVND in the germline V gene (reference sequence). The CDR3 sequence is 14 residues long. V dropped 1 base and J dropped 6 bases, with 12 bases sitting between them. The CDR3 region has the DNA TGTGCCAGTAGTATAGTTCCAGGGGAGTCTGAAGCTTTCTTT. It translates to CASSIVPGESEAFF.

This chain uses TRBV7-9 with TRBJ2-2, with D tentatively TRBD1 (6 bases). Germline V gene lookup returns CDR1 SEHNR and CDR2 FQNEAQ (reference sequence). This CDR3 has 16 residues. The V and J ends lost 4 bases and 4 bases respectively, with 16 bases between them. For the CDR3, the DNA is TGTGCCAGCAGCTACAACTACAGGGTGGGCACCGGGGAGCTGTTTTTT. This gives the protein CASSYNYRVGTGELFF.

This clonotype has a handful of counts. This sequence joins TRBV20-1 and TRBJ1-4; D not resolved. The CDR3 consists of 13 residues. The germline V gene has CDR1 DFQATT and CDR2 SNEGSKA (reference sequence). Trimming cost V 6 bases and J 6 bases, with 14 bases left between them. CDR3 in DNA: TGCAGTGCCCCCCTAGGAGCCTATGAAAAACTGTTTTTT. Amino acid sequence: CSAPLGAYEKLFF.

Many counts were recorded for this clonotype. The chain recombines TRBV5-5 with TRBJ2-1; 9 bases align to TRBD1. Germline V gives CDR1 SGHKS, CDR2 YYEKEE (reference sequence). The CDR3 spans 13 residues. J lost 5 bases, V lost 10 bases, and 7 bases had no gene match. CDR3 residues: CAGGDRAHNEQFF. In nucleotides, the CDR3 is TGTGCCGGTGGGGACAGGGCCCACAATGAGCAGTTCTTC.

The V gene is TRBV20-1, the J gene TRBJ2-7, with TRBD1 matching over 8 bases. The CDR3 runs to 13 residues. From germline, CDR1 is DFQATT and CDR2 SNEGSKA (reference sequence). Trimming removed 6 bases from V and 0 bases from J; junction bases left unmatched: 4. The CDR3 DNA reads as TGCAGTGCGAAGACAGGGGCCTCCTACGAGCAGTACTTC. Translating gives CSAKTGASYEQYF.

This clonotype came up a few times. The chain couples TRBV3-1 to TRBJ2-7, with TRBD1 identical over 9 bases. This CDR3 is built from 17 residues. The V segment lost 5 bases and the J segment 2 bases; nucleotides outside the gene matches: 13. The germline gives CDR1 LGHDT, CDR2 YNNKEL (reference sequence). The CDR3 is CASSDPYFGTGTYEQYF. The CDR3 bases are TGTGCCAGCAGCGACCCATACTTCGGGACAGGGACCTACGAGCAGTACTTC.

The chain uses TRBV7-9 and TRBJ2-1; TRBD1 matches at 8 bases. The germline V gene has CDR1 SEHNR and CDR2 FQNEAQ (reference sequence). V was pared by 5 bases and J by 2 bases, with 8 bases of the junction left unmatched. The CDR3 is 16 amino acids. CDR3 loop: CASSRGQGGPYNEQFF. CDR3 nucleotide sequence: TGTGCCAGCAGCCGAGGACAGGGAGGCCCCTACAATGAGCAGTTCTTC.

This clonotype was observed once. With a much larger clone just one base away, this may be a read error. The chain has TRBV7-9 and TRBJ2-7; 9 positions match TRBD1. V lost 7 bases, J lost 3 bases, and 7 bases stayed unmatched. The CDR3 extends over 14 amino acids. The germline CDR1 and CDR2 sequences are SEHNR and FQNEAQ (reference sequence). The CDR3 protein is CASTRGTGNYEQYF. DNA for the CDR3: TGTGCCAGCACCAGGGGGACAGGGAACTACGAGCAGTACTTC.